Below are 16 T cell receptor beta chains sequenced from a single sample in a study of vaccination effects on CD4 cells after COVID-19 (dated by TCRdb to 2022 to 2024). For these receptors, no antigen is known. Libraries were prepared through the immunoSEQ multiplex PCR assay. Imported from immuneACCESS, the table was reduced by TCRdb to in-frame sequences with V and J called. These copies leave out some clones; in studies compared against another copy, an unresolved V gene accounts for under half, and the cause of the remainder is not known. The sample table holds around 49,000 clones, of which approximately 81% were seen once. Under 30% of the sample rests with the top ten. The ViraFEST assay stimulated PBMC with viral peptide pools and then used TCR sequencing to identify antigen-specific CD4+ T cell clonotypes by expansion. After less than 13 days of culture, CD4+ T cells were isolated with the EasySep CD4+ T cell isolation kit. Convalescent patients had PCR-confirmed SARS-CoV-2 infection between March and December 2020, before Alpha, Beta and Delta variants emerged in the United States.

Source: CD4+ T cells from PBMCs cultured with a peptide pool, taken before COVID-19 vaccination. These receptors were taken from a human donor who had a prior SARS-CoV-2 infection.

This clone was picked up a small number of times. The J gene is TRBJ1-3, the V gene TRBV18; D ambiguous. V shed 3 bases and J shed 8 bases, with 11 bases lying between them. The germline gives CDR1 KGHSH, CDR2 LQKENI. The CDR3 sequence is 13 residues long. The CDR3 region is CASSPPRWDTIYF. CDR3 DNA sequence: TGTGCCAGCTCACCCCCGCGGTGGGACACCATATATTTT.

The chain joins TRBV9 to TRBJ1-4; 8 bases agree with TRBD1. Germline CDR1 reads SGDLS; CDR2 reads YYNGEE. The length of the CDR3 is 20 residues. V lost 4 bases to trimming and J lost 3 bases; unmatched junction nucleotides: 20. CDR3 in DNA: TGTGCCAGCAGCCCAAAGCCCGGGACAGGATATTTTGGGGCTAATGAAAAACTGTTTTTT. It yields the protein CASSPKPGTGYFGANEKLFF.

V usage is TRBV4-1 and J usage is TRBJ2-1; D may be TRBD2 (5 bases). There are 14 residues in the CDR3. Trimming left V 5 bases short and J 11 bases short, with 19 bases between. Germline CDR1 reads MGHRA; CDR2 reads YSYEKL. In DNA, the CDR3 is TGCGCCAGCAGCTCCGGGATCCCCCAAGTAAAGCAGTTCTTC. Translating it yields CASSSGIPQVKQFF.

This chain links TRBV7-9 with TRBJ1-2, with TRBD1 as a possible D gene (6 bases). This CDR3 comprises 13 residues. V lost 7 bases to trimming and J lost 7 bases, with 16 bases between them. Germline V gene sequence: CDR1 SEHNR, CDR2 FQNEAQ (reference sequence). CDR3 nucleotides: TGTGCCAGCAACGAGAGGGGGGGAGCTGGCTACACCTTC. Amino acid sequence: CASNERGGAGYTF.

The V call is TRBV12-5, the J call TRBJ2-3, with D possibly TRBD2 on 6 matching bases. From germline, CDR1 is LGHNT and CDR2 FRNRAP. The CDR3 extends over 13 amino acids. The V and J ends lost 3 bases and 5 bases respectively, with 9 bases between them. CDR3 residues: CASGFGGRDTQYF. The CDR3 DNA is TGTGCTAGTGGTTTTGGGGGGAGAGATACGCAGTATTTT.

V usage is TRBV7-3 and J usage is TRBJ2-3, with 7 bases identical to TRBD1. Germline CDR1 is SGHTA and CDR2 is FQGTGA. CDR3 size: 19 residues. With V trimmed by 0 bases and J by 0 bases, 12 bases remained unmatched. CDR3 bases: TGTGCCAGCAGCTTAACTTCGCTCGACAGGGCCTTGAGCACAGATACGCAGTATTTT. Translated, it gives CASSLTSLDRALSTDTQYF.

The chain employs TRBV24-1 and TRBJ1-2; maybe TRBD1 (5 bases). Trimming took off 0 bases at V and 8 bases at J, with 6 bases between the two ends. The CDR3 covers 12 residues. Germline CDR1 is KGHDR and CDR2 is SFDVKD. CDR3: CATSDLDRGYTF. The CDR3 coding sequence is TGTGCCACCAGTGATTTGGACAGAGGCTACACCTTC.

The genes are TRBV6-5 and TRBJ2-1, with D possibly matching TRBD2 (6 bases). Trimming removed 8 bases from V and 7 bases from J, with 18 bases in between. CDR3 length equals 14 residues. CDR1 is MNHEY and CDR2 is SVGAGI in the germline V gene. The CDR3 nucleotides read TGTGCCAGCCTCCAGCCAGGAGGGCTTAATGAGCAGTTCTTC. This sequence encodes CASLQPGGLNEQFF.

In its sample, this clone was seen once. The chain links TRBV18 to TRBJ1-2, with 10 bases matching TRBD1. Germline-derived CDR1 and CDR2 are KGHSH and LQKENI. J gave up 7 bases and V 3 bases, and 5 bases lay outside the gene matches. The CDR3 contains 14 residues. This CDR3 is CASSPRDRGPGYTF. The CDR3 DNA reads as TGTGCCAGCTCACCGCGAGACAGGGGGCCTGGCTACACCTTC.

This chain uses TRBV21-1 with TRBJ2-7; the DNA was not compared with TRBD1, the D call given in the table. TRBV21-1 is a known pseudogene. CDR3 length equals 15 residues. This CDR3 is CASSSRDKRPYEQYF. The CDR3 DNA reads as TGTGCCAGCAGCAGCCGGGACAAAAGGCCCTACGAGCAGTACTTC.

The chain combines TRBV10-3 with TRBJ2-1; 8 positions agree with TRBD2. CDR3 size: 13 residues. V gave up 8 bases and J gave up 2 bases; unmatched junction bases: 2. Germline V CDR1 and CDR2: ENHRY, SYGVKD. The CDR3 spells CAISREAYNEQFF. Here the CDR3 DNA reads TGTGCCATCTCGCGGGAGGCCTACAATGAGCAGTTCTTC.

This sequence joins TRBV5-4 and TRBJ1-5, with D perhaps TRBD1 (5 bases). V gave up 4 bases and J gave up 2 bases, with 16 bases separating them. Germline V gives CDR1 SGHNT, CDR2 YYREEE (reference sequence). The CDR3 is 16 amino acids. The CDR3 protein is CASSPGTAKGNQPQHF. In DNA, the CDR3 is TGTGCCAGCAGCCCGGGGACGGCTAAAGGCAATCAGCCCCAGCATTTT.

V is TRBV7-3 and J is TRBJ2-1; perhaps TRBD2 as D (6 bases). The V end lost 5 bases, the J end lost 4 bases, and 15 bases lay between the germline ends. Per germline, CDR1 SGHTA and CDR2 FQGTGA. The CDR3 has 15 residues. The CDR3 loop reads CASSLVGLPYNEQFF. CDR3 nucleotides: TGTGCCAGCAGCCTCGTGGGACTCCCGTACAATGAGCAGTTCTTC.

The V gene is TRBV6-2 or TRBV6-3, the J gene TRBJ1-4; no clear D gene. The germline V gene encodes CDR1 MNHEY and CDR2 SVGEGT. This CDR3 has 14 amino acids. V was shortened by 7 bases and J by 8 bases, with 17 bases between the two germline ends. CDR3 region: CASTPRIAREKLFF. The CDR3 DNA reads as TGTGCCAGCACCCCCCGAATAGCGAGGGAAAAACTGTTTTTT.

The chain recombines TRBV7-9 with TRBJ2-1; no clear D gene. Germline lookup yields CDR1 SEHNR and CDR2 FQNEAQ (reference sequence). The V gene lost 5 bases and the J gene lost 10 bases, with 18 bases spanning the gap. There are 14 residues in the CDR3. The CDR3 DNA sequence: TGTGCCAGCAGCGGTTCGAGGCGGAGTCGGGAGCAGTTCTTC. Translated, it gives CASSGSRRSREQFF.

The gene calls are TRBV7-6 and TRBJ2-2; tentatively, D is TRBD1 (6 bases). CDR3 size: 15 residues. Germline loops: CDR1 SGHVS, CDR2 FNYEAQ. Between the trimmed V and J ends, which lost 2 bases and 2 bases, there was a span of 9 bases. The CDR3 DNA reads TGTGCCAGCAGCTTAAGGGGGACCAACACCGGGGAGCTGTTTTTT. Translation: CASSLRGTNTGELFF.